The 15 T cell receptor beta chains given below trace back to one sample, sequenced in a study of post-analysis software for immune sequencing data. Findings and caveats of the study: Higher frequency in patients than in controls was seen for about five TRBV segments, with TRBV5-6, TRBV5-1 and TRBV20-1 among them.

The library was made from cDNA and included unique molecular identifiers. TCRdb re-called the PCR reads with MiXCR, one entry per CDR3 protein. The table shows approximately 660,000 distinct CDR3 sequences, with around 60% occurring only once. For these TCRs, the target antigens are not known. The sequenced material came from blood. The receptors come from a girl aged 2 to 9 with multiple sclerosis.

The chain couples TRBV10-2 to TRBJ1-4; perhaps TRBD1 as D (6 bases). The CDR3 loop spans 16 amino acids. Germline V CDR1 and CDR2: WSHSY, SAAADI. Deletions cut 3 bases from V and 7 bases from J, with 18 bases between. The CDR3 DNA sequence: TGCGCCAGCAGTGATCGAAGAGGGACAAGGTCTGAAAAACTGTTTTTT. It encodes CASSDRRGTRSEKLFF.

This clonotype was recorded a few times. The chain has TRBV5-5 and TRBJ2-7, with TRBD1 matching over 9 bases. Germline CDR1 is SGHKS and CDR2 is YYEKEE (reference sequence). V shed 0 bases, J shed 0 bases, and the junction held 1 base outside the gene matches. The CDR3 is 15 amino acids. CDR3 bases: TGTGCCAGCAGCTTGGGACAGGGGGTCTCCTACGAGCAGTACTTC. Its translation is CASSLGQGVSYEQYF.

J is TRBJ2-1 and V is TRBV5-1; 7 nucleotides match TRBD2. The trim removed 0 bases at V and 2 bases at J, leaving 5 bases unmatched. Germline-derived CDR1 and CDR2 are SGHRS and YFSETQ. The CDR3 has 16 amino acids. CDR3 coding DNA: TGCGCCAGCAGCTTGGAGGTGGGAGGGCCCTACAATGAGCAGTTCTTC. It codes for CASSLEVGGPYNEQFF.

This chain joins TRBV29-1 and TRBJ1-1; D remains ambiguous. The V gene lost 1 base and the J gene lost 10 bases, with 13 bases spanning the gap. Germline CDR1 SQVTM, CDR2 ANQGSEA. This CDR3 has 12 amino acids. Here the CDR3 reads CSVEVLGRGAFF. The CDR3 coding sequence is TGCAGCGTTGAAGTACTAGGTCGGGGAGCTTTCTTT.

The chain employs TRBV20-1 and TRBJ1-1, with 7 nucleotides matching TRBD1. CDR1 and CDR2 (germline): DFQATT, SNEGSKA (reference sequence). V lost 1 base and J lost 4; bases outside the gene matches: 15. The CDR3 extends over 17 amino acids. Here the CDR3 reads CSARGSGTALWSTEAFF. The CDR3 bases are TGCAGTGCTAGAGGGTCCGGGACAGCTCTTTGGAGCACTGAAGCTTTCTTT.

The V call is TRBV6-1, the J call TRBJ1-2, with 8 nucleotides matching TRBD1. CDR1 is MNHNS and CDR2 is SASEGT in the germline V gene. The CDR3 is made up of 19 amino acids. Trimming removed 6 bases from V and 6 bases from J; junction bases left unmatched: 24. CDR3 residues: CASRPNGGTWTGWMNGYTF. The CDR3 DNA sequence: TGTGCCAGCAGACCTAACGGGGGCACATGGACAGGGTGGATGAATGGCTACACCTTC.

CDR3 residues: CASSPRLALNEQFF. CDR3 in DNA: TGCGCCAGCAGCCCGCGACTAGCCCTCAATGAGCAGTTCTTC. V gene TRBV4-1 combines with J gene TRBJ2-1; 7 bases are shared with TRBD2. CDR1 and CDR2 from the germline V gene are MGHRA and YSYEKL. V lost 4 bases to trimming and J lost 6 bases; unmatched junction nucleotides: 6. The CDR3 is 14 amino acids.

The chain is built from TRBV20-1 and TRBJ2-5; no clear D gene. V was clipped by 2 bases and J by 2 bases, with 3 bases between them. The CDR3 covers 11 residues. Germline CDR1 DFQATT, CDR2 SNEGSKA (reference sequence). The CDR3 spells CSARRQETQYF. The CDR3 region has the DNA TGCAGTGCTAGAAGACAAGAGACCCAGTACTTC.

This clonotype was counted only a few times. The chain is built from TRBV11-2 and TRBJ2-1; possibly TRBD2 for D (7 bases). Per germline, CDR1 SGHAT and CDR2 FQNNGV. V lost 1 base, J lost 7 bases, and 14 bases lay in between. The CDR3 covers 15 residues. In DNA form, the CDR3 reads TGTGCCAGCAGCTTAGCCGGCGGGGGCCGGAATGAGCAGTTCTTC. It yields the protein CASSLAGGGRNEQFF.

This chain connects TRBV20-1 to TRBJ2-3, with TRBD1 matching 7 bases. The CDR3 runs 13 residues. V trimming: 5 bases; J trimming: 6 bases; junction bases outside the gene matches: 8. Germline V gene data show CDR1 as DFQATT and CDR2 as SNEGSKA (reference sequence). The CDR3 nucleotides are TGCAGTGCTTTCCGACAGGGCGGCGATACGCAGTATTTT. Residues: CSAFRQGGDTQYF.

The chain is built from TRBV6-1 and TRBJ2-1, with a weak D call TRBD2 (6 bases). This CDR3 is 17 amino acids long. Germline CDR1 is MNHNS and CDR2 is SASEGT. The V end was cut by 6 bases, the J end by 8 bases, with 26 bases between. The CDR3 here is CASSEGGWEARLDEQFF. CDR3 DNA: TGTGCCAGCAGCGAGGGTGGTTGGGAGGCCCGACTGGATGAGCAGTTCTTC.

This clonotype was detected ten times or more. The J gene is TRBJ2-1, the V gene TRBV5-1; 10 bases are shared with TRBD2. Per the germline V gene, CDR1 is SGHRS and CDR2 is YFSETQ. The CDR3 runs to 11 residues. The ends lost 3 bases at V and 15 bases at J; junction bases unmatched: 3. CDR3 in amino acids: CASSSSGRRFF. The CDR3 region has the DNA TGCGCCAGCAGCTCTAGCGGGAGACGGTTCTTC.

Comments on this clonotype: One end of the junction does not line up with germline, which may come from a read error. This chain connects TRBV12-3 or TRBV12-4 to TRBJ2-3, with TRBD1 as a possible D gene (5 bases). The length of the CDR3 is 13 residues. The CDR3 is CASRPGSADAQYF. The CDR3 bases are TGTGCCAGCAGACCAGGGTCGGCAGATGCGCAGTATTTT.

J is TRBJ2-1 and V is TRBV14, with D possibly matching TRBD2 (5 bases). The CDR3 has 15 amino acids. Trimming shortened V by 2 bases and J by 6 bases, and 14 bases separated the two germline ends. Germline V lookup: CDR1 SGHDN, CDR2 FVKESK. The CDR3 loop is CASSQSGSWGNEQFF. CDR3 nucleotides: TGTGCCAGCAGCCAAAGCGGCTCCTGGGGCAATGAGCAGTTCTTC.

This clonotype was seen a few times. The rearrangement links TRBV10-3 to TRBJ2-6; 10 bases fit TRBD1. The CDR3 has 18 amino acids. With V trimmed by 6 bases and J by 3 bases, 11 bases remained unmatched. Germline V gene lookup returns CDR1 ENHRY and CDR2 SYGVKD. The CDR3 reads CAIRVPGQGNYGANVLTF. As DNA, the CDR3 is TGTGCCATCAGGGTACCGGGACAGGGGAACTATGGGGCCAACGTCCTGACTTTC.